This TCR beta chain derives from a study of blood T cell repertoires in COVID-19. Looking at the study overall: Collection of acute and convalescent COVID-19 samples took place in the United States, Italy and Spain. From T cells, B-cell-depleted T cells, or PBMCs came the material, which was cDNA or gDNA.

Study processing details: Amplified reference gene primers provided the basis for estimating nucleated cell counts. Data came from immunoSEQ multiplex PCR; TCRdb stores just in-frame clones and leaves some out. V and J calls and clone size are as listed in that table; D and trimming were resolved from the DNA. Of fewer than 350,000 clones detected, approximately 86% appear once; the ten largest clones hold 9.4%. CDR1 SGHRS and CDR2 YFSETQ come from the germline V gene. The CDR3 has 14 residues. The V and J ends lost 4 bases and 0 bases respectively, with 10 bases between them. Sequenced sample: peripheral blood. The origin of this receptor is a man aged 18 to 35 with active or convalescent COVID-19. The chain carries TRBV5-1 and TRBJ1-1, with D possibly being TRBD1 (5 bases). The CDR3 coding sequence is TGCGCCAGCAGCCCCTTAGGGGTGAACACTGAAGCTTTCTTT. Protein sequence: CASSPLGVNTEAFF.